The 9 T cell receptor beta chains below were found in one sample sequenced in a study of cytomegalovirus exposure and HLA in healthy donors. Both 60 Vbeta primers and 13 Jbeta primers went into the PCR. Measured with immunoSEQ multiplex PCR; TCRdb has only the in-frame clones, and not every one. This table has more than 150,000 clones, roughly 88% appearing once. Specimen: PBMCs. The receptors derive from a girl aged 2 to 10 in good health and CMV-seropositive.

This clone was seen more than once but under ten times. CDR3 nucleotides: TGTGCCAGCAGCTTACAGGGGGCGACCGGGGAGCTGTTTTTT. Encoded protein: CASSLQGATGELFF. The J gene is TRBJ2-2, the V gene TRBV5-6; TRBD1 matches 9 bases. Trimming removed 2 bases from V and 5 bases from J; junction bases left unmatched: 1. From germline, CDR1 is SGHDT and CDR2 YYEEEE. This CDR3 comprises 14 residues.

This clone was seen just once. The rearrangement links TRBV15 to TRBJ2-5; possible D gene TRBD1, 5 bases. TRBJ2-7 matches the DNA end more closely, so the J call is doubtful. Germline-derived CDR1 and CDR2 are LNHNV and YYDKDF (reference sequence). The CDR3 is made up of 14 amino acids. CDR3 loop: CATSRVNRPIEQYF. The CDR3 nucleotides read TGTGCCACCAGCAGAGTTAACAGGCCGATCGAGCAGTACTTC.

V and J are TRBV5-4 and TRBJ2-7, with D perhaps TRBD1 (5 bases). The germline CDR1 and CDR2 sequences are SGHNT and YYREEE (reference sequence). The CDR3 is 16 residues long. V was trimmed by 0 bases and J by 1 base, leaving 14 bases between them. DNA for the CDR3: TGTGCCAGCAGCTTGGTAGGGGATTGGGCTTCCTACGAGCAGTACTTC. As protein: CASSLVGDWASYEQYF.

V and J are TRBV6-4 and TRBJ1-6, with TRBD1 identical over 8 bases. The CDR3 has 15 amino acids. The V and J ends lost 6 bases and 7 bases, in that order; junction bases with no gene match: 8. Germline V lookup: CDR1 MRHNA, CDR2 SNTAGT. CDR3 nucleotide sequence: TGTGCCAGCAGCGCCGCAGGGGGCGGAAATTCACCCCTCCACTTT. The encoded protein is CASSAAGGGNSPLHF.

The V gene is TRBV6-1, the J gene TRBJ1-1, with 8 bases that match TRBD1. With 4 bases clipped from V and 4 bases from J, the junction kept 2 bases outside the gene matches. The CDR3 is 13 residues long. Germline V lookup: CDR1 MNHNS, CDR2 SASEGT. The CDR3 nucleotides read TGTGCCAGCAGTGTTGACAGGGGCACTGAAGCTTTCTTT. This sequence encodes CASSVDRGTEAFF.

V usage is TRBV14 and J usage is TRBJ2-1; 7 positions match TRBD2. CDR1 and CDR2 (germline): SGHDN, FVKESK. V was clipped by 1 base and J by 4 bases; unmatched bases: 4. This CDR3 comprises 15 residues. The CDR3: CASSQVAGQYNEQFF. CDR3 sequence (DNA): TGTGCCAGCAGCCAAGTAGCGGGTCAATACAATGAGCAGTTCTTC.

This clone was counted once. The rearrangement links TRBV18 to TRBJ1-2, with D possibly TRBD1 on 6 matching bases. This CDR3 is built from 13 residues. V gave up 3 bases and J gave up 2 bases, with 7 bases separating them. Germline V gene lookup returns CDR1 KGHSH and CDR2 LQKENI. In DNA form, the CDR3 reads TGTGCCAGCTCACCGGGACAAAACTATGGCTACACCTTC. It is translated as CASSPGQNYGYTF.

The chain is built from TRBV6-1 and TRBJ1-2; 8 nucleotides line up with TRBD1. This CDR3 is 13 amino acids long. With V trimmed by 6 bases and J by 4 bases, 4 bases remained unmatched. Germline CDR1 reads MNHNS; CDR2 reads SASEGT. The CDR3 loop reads CASRAGQVYGYTF. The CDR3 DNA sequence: TGTGCCAGCAGGGCGGGACAGGTCTATGGCTACACCTTC.

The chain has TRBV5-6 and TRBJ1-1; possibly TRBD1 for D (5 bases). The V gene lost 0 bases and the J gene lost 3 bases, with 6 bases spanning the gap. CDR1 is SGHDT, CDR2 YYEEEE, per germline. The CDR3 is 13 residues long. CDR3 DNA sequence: TGTGCCAGCAGCTTGGGGGGGGACACTGAAGCTTTCTTT. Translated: CASSLGGDTEAFF.